This T cell receptor (beta chain) originates from a study of metastatic and nonmetastatic thyroid tumors. Study as a whole: A comparison of repertoires was made across blood and tumor or nodule tissue from malignant and benign thyroid patients.

The V and J ends lost 10 bases and 3 bases respectively, with 18 bases between them. CDR3 length equals 14 residues. Germline V CDR1 and CDR2: SGHNT, YYREEE (reference sequence). No patient received treatment before thyroid surgery. TCRdb re-analyzed the PCR reads through MiXCR. The table has around 42,000 clones, around 10% seen once. The V gene is TRBV5-4, the J gene TRBJ2-3; either TRBD1 or TRBD2 may supply D (5 bases each). The sequenced sample was blood. This TCR derives from a male donor with papillary thyroid cancer or a benign thyroid nodule (not recorded which). Some clones in this sample may be carry-over from other donors' samples. The CDR3 sequence: CADSQSVATDTQYF. The CDR3 nucleotides read TGTGCCGACAGTCAGAGCGTAGCGACAGATACGCAGTATTTT.